The 26 T cell receptor beta chains presented below share a single source sample, sequenced in a study of regulatory T cells in long-lasting Graves disease. Time point described: persistent/refractory GD, antithyroid drugs over 5 years with positive TRAb. The TCR library used RNA extracted from PBMCs. Library construction for TCR beta used iRepertoire HTBI primers and Arm-PCR of CDR3 regions. TCRdb called the multiplex PCR reads again in MiXCR, with one record for every CDR3 protein. Seen here are under 500,000 distinct CDR3 sequences, around 20% observed once, and the top ten hold roughly 20%. This sample comprised peripheral blood mononuclear cells (PBMCs), obtained when the disease was refractory, from a patient treated with antithyroid drugs. The receptors stem from a female donor with Graves disease.

This chain uses TRBV6-4 with TRBJ1-2, with TRBD1 identical over 7 bases. The CDR3 consists of 14 residues. The V segment lost 6 bases and the J segment 8 bases; nucleotides outside the gene matches: 12. Germline V gene lookup returns CDR1 MRHNA and CDR2 SNTAGT. CDR3 in DNA: TGTGCCAGCAGCCACCCCACCAGGGGGTACGGCTACACCTTC. Protein: CASSHPTRGYGYTF.

This clonotype was detected ten times or more. The rearrangement links TRBV28 to TRBJ1-4; 8 bases align to TRBD1. The CDR3 spans 16 residues. Germline V lookup: CDR1 MDHEN, CDR2 SYDVKM. V was pared by 7 bases and J by 3 bases, with 10 bases of the junction left unmatched. The CDR3 spells CASTSGGNPSNEKLFF. The CDR3 DNA follows: TGTGCCAGCACCTCAGGGGGCAACCCTTCTAATGAAAAACTGTTTTTT. Filled out from reference TRBV28 and TRBJ1-4, the complete variable domain reads DVKVTQSSRYLVKRTGEKVFLECVQDMDHENMFWYRQDPGLGLRLIYFSYDVKMKEKGDIPEGYSVSREKKERFSLILESASTNQTSMYLCASTSGGNPSNEKLFFGSGTQLSVL.

The chain recombines TRBV7-3 with TRBJ1-3; no firm D call. The CDR3 runs 16 residues. Trimming stripped 1 base from V and 3 bases from J, with 13 bases between. Germline values: CDR1 SGHTA, CDR2 FQGTGA. The CDR3 loop is CASSLIWGIGGNTIYF. The CDR3 bases are TGTGCCAGCAGCTTAATTTGGGGAATCGGTGGAAACACCATATATTTT.

V is TRBV7-6 and J is TRBJ1-4, with 7 nucleotides matching TRBD1. The V and J ends lost 6 bases and 4 bases, in that order; junction bases with no gene match: 8. This CDR3 comprises 15 residues. The germline V gene encodes CDR1 SGHVS and CDR2 FNYEAQ. Here the CDR3 DNA reads TGTGCCAGCAGGAAGCTCGGGACAGATAATGAAAAACTGTTTTTT. Translation gives CASRKLGTDNEKLFF.

This clonotype was observed many times. This chain links TRBV18 with TRBJ2-7; TRBD2 aligns across 12 bases. Unmatched junction bases numbered 8, after V lost 8 bases and J lost 3 bases. CDR1 KGHSH and CDR2 LQKENI come from the germline V gene. CDR3 length: 15 residues. CDR3 residues: CASSPPGLAGYEQYF. The DNA for the CDR3 is TGTGCCAGCAGCCCACCGGGACTAGCGGGCTACGAGCAGTACTTC.

The genes are TRBV5-1 and TRBJ2-5, with 7 nucleotides matching TRBD2. J lost 3 bases, V lost 0 bases, and 2 bases had no gene match. The germline CDR1 and CDR2 sequences are SGHRS and YFSETQ. CDR3 length: 14 residues. This CDR3 reads CASSLVAGEETQYF. The CDR3, as DNA: TGCGCCAGCAGCTTGGTGGCGGGAGAAGAGACCCAGTACTTC.

This clonotype showed up just a few times. This rearrangement joins TRBV12-3 or TRBV12-4 to TRBJ1-3; no definite D call. Deletions cut 6 bases from V and 4 bases from J, with 16 bases between. The CDR3 is 15 amino acids. The CDR3, as DNA: TGTGCCAGCAGCCCCGACGGAAAGGAAGGAAACACCATATATTTT. It is translated as CASSPDGKEGNTIYF.

There are many counts of this clonotype. The chain combines TRBV29-1 with TRBJ1-1; 7 positions agree with TRBD1. The ends lost 8 bases at V and 5 bases at J; junction bases unmatched: 8. Germline-derived CDR1 and CDR2 are SQVTM and ANQGSEA. The CDR3 sequence is 12 residues long. CDR3: CSTTTGKTEAFF. The CDR3, as DNA: TGCAGCACTACGACAGGGAAGACTGAAGCTTTCTTT.

This rearrangement joins TRBV24-1 to TRBJ1-2, with 10 nucleotides matching TRBD1. The CDR3 has 14 amino acids. Germline V gene sequence: CDR1 KGHDR, CDR2 SFDVKD. Losses at the gene ends were 3 bases for V and 6 bases for J; bases not matched to a gene: 3. In DNA, the CDR3 is TGTGCCACCAGTGATCCCGGGACAGGGGATGGCTACACCTTC. It translates to CATSDPGTGDGYTF.

This clonotype was seen only a few times. This sequence joins TRBV30 and TRBJ2-2; tentatively, D is TRBD2 (6 bases). The germline V gene encodes CDR1 GTSNPN and CDR2 SVGIG (reference sequence). Trimming cost V 5 bases and J 4 bases, with 14 bases left between them. The CDR3 covers 14 residues. In DNA, the CDR3 is TGTGCCTGGGCGGGGTGGGGAGGCACCGGGGAGCTGTTTTTT. This sequence encodes CAWAGWGGTGELFF.

The chain employs TRBV20-1 and TRBJ1-2; tentative D call: TRBD1 (5 bases). V lost 0 bases and J 3 bases, leaving 11 bases between the germline ends. There are 14 residues in the CDR3. Germline V gene data show CDR1 as DFQATT and CDR2 as SNEGSKA (reference sequence). CDR3: CSARDREVDYGYTF. CDR3 DNA sequence: TGCAGTGCTAGAGACAGGGAGGTTGACTATGGCTACACCTTC.

This clonotype was detected a few times. CDR3 sequence (DNA): TGTGCCAGCAGCTTAGTTGGGGGGCCCGATCAGCCCCAGCATTTT. Translation gives CASSLVGGPDQPQHF. The chain is built from TRBV7-2 and TRBJ1-5; possible D gene TRBD1, 6 bases. Germline-derived CDR1 and CDR2 are SGHTA and FQGNSA. Trimming pared 1 base from V and 5 bases from J, leaving 12 bases between. The CDR3 sequence is 15 residues long.

Regarding this clonotype: This may stem from a read error, because a much larger clone lies one nucleotide away. V and J are TRBV6-1 and TRBJ1-6; unclear D gene. Germline lookup yields CDR1 MNHNS and CDR2 SASEGT. CDR3 length equals 15 residues. Between the trimmed V and J ends, which lost 0 bases and 7 bases, there was a span of 10 bases. The CDR3 region has the DNA TGTGCCAGCAGTGAAGCGGAGGTAGGGAATTCACCCCTCCACTTT. This sequence encodes CASSEAEVGNSPLHF.

This clonotype was found many times. The chain is built from TRBV20-1 and TRBJ2-7, with D perhaps being TRBD1 or TRBD2 (5 bases each). The germline V and J ends were trimmed by 6 bases and 3 bases, with 18 bases remaining between them. Germline assignment: CDR1 DFQATT and CDR2 SNEGSKA (reference sequence). The CDR3 is made up of 14 amino acids. The CDR3: CSAAVGTADYEQYF. CDR3 in DNA: TGCAGTGCCGCGGTGGGGACGGCTGACTACGAGCAGTACTTC.

This clonotype was picked up many times. The chain is built from TRBV11-2 and TRBJ2-5, with 13 bases aligning to TRBD2. Unmatched junction bases numbered 9, after V lost 4 bases and J lost 4 bases. This CDR3 is built from 17 residues. Germline V CDR1 and CDR2: SGHAT, FQNNGV. The CDR3 coding sequence is TGTGCCAGCAGCTCCTTACTAGCGGGAGGGCCTGGAGAGACCCAGTACTTC. It specifies CASSSLLAGGPGETQYF.

To note about this clonotype: An end of the junction differs from the germline gene, which may be a read error. This CDR3 reads CASSQYSTPDQPRHF. In nucleotides, the CDR3 is TGCGCCAGCAGCCAATACAGCACCCCAGATCAGCCCCGGCATTTT. This chain links TRBV4-1 with TRBJ1-5; D gene uncertain. Germline V CDR1 and CDR2: MGHRA, YSYEKL. The CDR3 totals 15 residues.

The table lists this clonotype with many counts. The chain is built from TRBV11-2 and TRBJ2-2; unclear D gene. V was clipped by 1 base and J by 0 bases, with 6 bases between them. The germline gives CDR1 SGHAT, CDR2 FQNNGV. The CDR3 runs to 15 residues. The CDR3 nucleotides read TGTGCCAGCAGCTTAGGGGTTGCGAACACCGGGGAGCTGTTTTTT. Amino acid sequence: CASSLGVANTGELFF.

The chain combines TRBV25-1 with TRBJ2-5, with D perhaps TRBD2 (7 bases). V was clipped by 8 bases and J by 4 bases, with 14 bases between them. This CDR3 contains 13 residues. CDR1 MGHDK and CDR2 SYGVNS come from the germline V gene. The CDR3 DNA reads TGTGCCAGCGCTGGGGGGGGGCGAGAGACCCAGTACTTC. Protein sequence: CASAGGGRETQYF. Looking up the rest from reference TRBV25-1 and TRBJ2-5 gives the full variable domain: EADIYQTPRYLVIGTGKKITLECSQTMGHDKMYWYQQDPGMELHLIHYSYGVNSTEKGDLSSESTVSRIRTEHFPLTLESARPSHTSQYLCASAGGGRETQYFGPGTRLLVL.

The rearrangement uses TRBV28 and TRBJ2-1; TRBD2 is a possible D gene (6 bases). Per germline, CDR1 MDHEN and CDR2 SYDVKM. The CDR3 runs to 14 residues. V was clipped by 3 bases and J by 4 bases, with 10 bases between them. CDR3 protein: CASSFASDYNEQFF. CDR3 nucleotide sequence: TGTGCCAGCAGTTTTGCTAGCGATTACAATGAGCAGTTCTTC.

This clonotype was observed at least ten times. V usage is TRBV7-2 and J usage is TRBJ2-1; 11 nucleotides align to TRBD2. Germline CDR1 reads SGHTA; CDR2 reads FQGNSA. The trim removed 4 bases at V and 7 bases at J, leaving 6 bases unmatched. This CDR3 contains 15 residues. CDR3 DNA: TGTGCCAGCAGCTCAACTAGCGGGAGCGGGAATGAGCAGTTCTTC. Translated, it gives CASSSTSGSGNEQFF.

This clonotype was counted a few times. The chain has TRBV20-1 and TRBJ2-2, with D perhaps matching TRBD1 or TRBD2 (5 bases each). V lost 6 bases and J lost 2, with 13 bases in between. The germline gives CDR1 DFQATT, CDR2 SNEGSKA (reference sequence). The CDR3 loop spans 14 amino acids. CDR3 nucleotides: TGCAGTGCGTCCGGGACGGATAACACCGGGGAGCTGTTTTTT. This codes for CSASGTDNTGELFF.

The V gene is TRBV7-2, the J gene TRBJ2-7, with 8 bases matching TRBD1. V lost 5 bases and J lost 5; bases outside the gene matches: 8. Germline lookup yields CDR1 SGHTA and CDR2 FQGNSA. The CDR3 consists of 14 residues. CDR3 protein: CASSPQGARNEQYF. The CDR3 DNA reads TGTGCCAGCAGCCCCCAGGGGGCGCGAAACGAGCAGTACTTC.

Only a few counts were recorded for this clonotype. This chain links TRBV3-1 with TRBJ2-2; weak D call: TRBD1 (5 bases). Germline CDR1 and CDR2: LGHDT and YNNKEL (reference sequence). This CDR3 has 16 residues. V was trimmed by 4 bases and J by 7 bases, leaving 19 bases between them. This chain's CDR3 is CASSRDSPMEIGELFF. DNA for the CDR3: TGTGCCAGCAGCCGAGACAGCCCAATGGAGATCGGGGAGCTGTTTTTT.

This chain joins TRBV12-3 or TRBV12-4 and TRBJ2-2; 9 bases fit TRBD2. This CDR3 is 14 amino acids long. After removal of 6 bases from V and 7 bases from J, the junction contained 6 bases not matched to a gene. CDR3 amino acids: CASRRGGPDGELFF. The CDR3 region has the DNA TGTGCCAGCAGGCGGGGGGGGCCCGACGGGGAGCTGTTTTTT.

This clonotype has a count of ten or more. The rearrangement uses TRBV6-2 or TRBV6-3 and TRBJ2-7, with D perhaps matching TRBD1 (5 bases). From germline, CDR1 is MNHEY and CDR2 SVGEGT. This CDR3 region has 15 residues. V was pared by 0 bases and J by 6 bases, with 15 bases between. The CDR3 DNA reads TGTGCCAGCAGTTACTCGAGGCAGGGTCATGGCGAGCAGTACTTC. This translates into CASSYSRQGHGEQYF.

The table lists this clonotype with many counts. The CDR3 is CASSKSYMNTEAFF. The CDR3 region has the DNA TGTGCCAGCAGCAAGAGTTACATGAACACTGAAGCTTTCTTT. V usage is TRBV7-2 and J usage is TRBJ1-1; D remains unclear. Germline CDR1 and CDR2: SGHTA and FQGNSA. Trimming left V 5 bases short and J 0 bases short, with 10 bases between. The CDR3 has 14 amino acids.